The 10 T cell receptor beta chains below were found in one sample sequenced in a study of blood T cell repertoires in COVID-19. Data came from immunoSEQ multiplex PCR; TCRdb stores just in-frame clones and leaves some out. In the table there are roughly 130,000 clones, 90% of which are singletons. Sequencing was performed on peripheral blood. These receptors were taken from a man in his fifties or sixties with COVID-19, enrolled during active disease.

This clone was detected only once. The V gene is TRBV29-1, the J gene TRBJ2-5; the match to TRBD2 covers 8 bases. The V gene end was trimmed by 7 bases and the J gene end by 2 bases; junction bases not matched to a gene: 6. This CDR3 has 13 residues. CDR1 SQVTM and CDR2 ANQGSEA come from the germline V gene. This CDR3 is CSGRTSSQETQYF. The DNA for the CDR3 is TGCAGCGGGAGGACTAGCTCTCAAGAGACCCAGTACTTC.

This sequence joins TRBV9 and TRBJ2-7, with D possibly matching TRBD2 (6 bases). The length of the CDR3 is 13 residues. Germline CDR1 SGDLS, CDR2 YYNGEE. V lost 7 bases and J 7 bases, leaving 18 bases between the germline ends. The DNA of the CDR3 is TGTGCCAGCTCGCGGGACGACCGGGGGGAGCAGTACTTC. Translated, it gives CASSRDDRGEQYF.

The rearrangement joins TRBV4-1 to TRBJ2-3; 8 bases line up with TRBD2. The CDR3 loop spans 15 amino acids. V trimming: 2 bases; J trimming: 3 bases; junction bases outside the gene matches: 4. The V gene's germline CDR1 is MGHRA and CDR2 YSYEKL. CDR3 sequence: CASSQISGETDTQYF. CDR3 DNA sequence: TGCGCCAGCAGCCAAATTAGCGGGGAGACAGATACGCAGTATTTT.

V is TRBV30 and J is TRBJ2-1, with 7 bases that match TRBD2. Germline-derived CDR1 and CDR2 are GTSNPN and SVGIG (reference sequence). V lost 0 bases and J lost 3; bases outside the gene matches: 2. The CDR3 totals 14 residues. The CDR3 DNA is TGTGCCTGGAGTGTCGGGGGGAGCTACAATGAGCAGTTCTTC. Amino acids: CAWSVGGSYNEQFF.

This chain links TRBV7-2 with TRBJ2-1, with a possible D match to TRBD1 (5 bases). This CDR3 is built from 17 residues. Deletions cut 5 bases from V and 3 bases from J, with 20 bases between. Looked up from germline, CDR1 is SGHTA and CDR2 is FQGNSA. CDR3: CASSTQTAGAFYNEQFF. CDR3 nucleotide sequence: TGTGCCAGCAGCACTCAGACAGCAGGCGCGTTCTACAATGAGCAGTTCTTC. Full variable domain (remainder filled in from reference TRBV7-2 and TRBJ2-1): GAGVSQSPSNKVTEKGKDVELRCDPISGHTALYWYRQSLGQGLEFLIYFQGNSAPDKSGLPSDRFSAERTGGSVSTLTIQRTQQEDSAVYLCASSTQTAGAFYNEQFFGPGTRLTVL.

This chain links TRBV3-1 (or the pseudogene TRBV3-2) with TRBJ1-1; D is uncertain. V lost 3 bases, J lost 1 base, and 6 bases lay in between. CDR1 LGHDT and CDR2 YNNKEL come from the germline V gene (reference sequence). This CDR3 has 13 amino acids. CDR3 region: CASSHEGNTEAFF. The CDR3 nucleotides read TGTGCCAGCAGCCATGAGGGGAACACTGAAGCTTTCTTT.

This clone was picked up one time. This chain links TRBV19 with TRBJ1-5; D gene uncertain. The germline gives CDR1 LNHDA, CDR2 SQIVND (reference sequence). The length of the CDR3 is 14 residues. The V end lost 7 bases, the J end lost 6 bases, and 16 bases lay between the germline ends. The CDR3, as DNA: TGTGCCAGTAACGCGGGGATCGCAGGTCAGCCCCAGCATTTT. Amino acids: CASNAGIAGQPQHF.

The chain is built from TRBV7-9 and TRBJ2-1; 10 positions match TRBD2. The junction had 12 bases not matched to a gene; V was cut back by 3 bases and J by 7 bases. Germline loops: CDR1 SEHNR, CDR2 FQNEAQ (reference sequence). CDR3 size: 17 residues. CDR3 in DNA: TGTGCCAGCAGCTTCAGCGGGAGGGAAGGCCGTGGTAATGAGCAGTTCTTC. This gives the protein CASSFSGREGRGNEQFF.

This chain joins TRBV12-5 and TRBJ2-1, with D perhaps TRBD2 (6 bases). CDR1 and CDR2 from the germline V gene are LGHNT and FRNRAP. The CDR3 sequence is 17 residues long. V was pared by 6 bases and J by 3 bases, with 21 bases between. The CDR3 region has the DNA TGTGCTAGTGGAGGAGCCCTCGCGGGATCACACTACAATGAGCAGTTCTTC. It is translated as CASGGALAGSHYNEQFF.

CDR3 sequence: CASSLSRNNEQFF. The CDR3 DNA reads TGTGCCAGCAGCTTATCCAGGAACAATGAGCAGTTCTTC. The chain employs TRBV7-3 and TRBJ2-1; D remains ambiguous. Trimming took 2 bases from V and 5 from J, leaving 7 bases between them. The CDR3 runs to 13 residues. The germline CDR1 and CDR2 sequences are SGHTA and FQGTGA.